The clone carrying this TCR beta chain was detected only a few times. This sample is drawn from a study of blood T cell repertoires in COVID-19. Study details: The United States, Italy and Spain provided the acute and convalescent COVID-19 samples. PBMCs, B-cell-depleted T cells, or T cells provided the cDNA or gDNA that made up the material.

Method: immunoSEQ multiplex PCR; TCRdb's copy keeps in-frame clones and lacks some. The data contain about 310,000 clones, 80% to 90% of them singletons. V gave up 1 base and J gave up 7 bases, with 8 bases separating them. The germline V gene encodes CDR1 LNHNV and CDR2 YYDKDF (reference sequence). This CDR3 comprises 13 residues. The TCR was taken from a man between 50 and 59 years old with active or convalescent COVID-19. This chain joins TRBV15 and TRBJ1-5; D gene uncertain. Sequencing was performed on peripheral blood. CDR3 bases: TGTGCCACCAGCAGAGGGTTACGGCAGCCCCAGCATTTT. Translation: CATSRGLRQPQHF.